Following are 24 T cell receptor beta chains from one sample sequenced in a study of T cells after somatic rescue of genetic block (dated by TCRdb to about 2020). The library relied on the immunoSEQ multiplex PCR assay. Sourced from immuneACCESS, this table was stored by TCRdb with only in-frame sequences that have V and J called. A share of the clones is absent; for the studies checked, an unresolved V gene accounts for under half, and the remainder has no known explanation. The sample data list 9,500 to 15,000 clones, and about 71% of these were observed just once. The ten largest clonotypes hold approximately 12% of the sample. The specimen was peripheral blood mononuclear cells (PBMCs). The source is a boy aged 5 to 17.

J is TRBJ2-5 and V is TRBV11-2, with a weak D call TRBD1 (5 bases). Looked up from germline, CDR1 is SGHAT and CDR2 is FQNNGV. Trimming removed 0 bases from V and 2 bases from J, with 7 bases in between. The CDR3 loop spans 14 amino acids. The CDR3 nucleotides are TGTGCCAGCAGCTTAGAGTGGACACAAGAGACCCAGTACTTC. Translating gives CASSLEWTQETQYF.

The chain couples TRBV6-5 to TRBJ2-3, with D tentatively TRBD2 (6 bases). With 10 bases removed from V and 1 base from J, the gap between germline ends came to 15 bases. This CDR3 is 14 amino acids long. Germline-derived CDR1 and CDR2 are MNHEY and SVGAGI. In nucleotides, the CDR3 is TGTGCCACTACCCAGGACTACGGCACAGATACGCAGTATTTT. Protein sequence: CATTQDYGTDTQYF.

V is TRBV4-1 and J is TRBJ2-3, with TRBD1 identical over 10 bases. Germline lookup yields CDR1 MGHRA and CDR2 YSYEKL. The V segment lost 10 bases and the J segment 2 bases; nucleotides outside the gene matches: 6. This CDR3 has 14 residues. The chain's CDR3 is CATTTGGPTDTQYF. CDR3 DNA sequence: TGCGCCACCACGACAGGGGGCCCCACAGATACGCAGTATTTT.

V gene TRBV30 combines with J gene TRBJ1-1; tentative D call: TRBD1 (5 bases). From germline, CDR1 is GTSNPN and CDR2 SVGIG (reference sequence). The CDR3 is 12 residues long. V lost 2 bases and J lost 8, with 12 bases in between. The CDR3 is CAWSPIGGEAFF. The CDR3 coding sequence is TGTGCCTGGAGTCCGATTGGGGGGGAAGCTTTCTTT.

The DNA of the CDR3 is TGTGCCAGCAGTGAATGGGGGACTAGCCGAAGGACCGGGGAGCTGTTTTTT. Protein product: CASSEWGTSRRTGELFF. The V gene is TRBV6-1, the J gene TRBJ2-2; 9 bases align to TRBD2. V trimming: 2 bases; J trimming: 5 bases; junction bases outside the gene matches: 9. The CDR3 has 17 residues. Germline assignment: CDR1 MNHNS and CDR2 SASEGT.

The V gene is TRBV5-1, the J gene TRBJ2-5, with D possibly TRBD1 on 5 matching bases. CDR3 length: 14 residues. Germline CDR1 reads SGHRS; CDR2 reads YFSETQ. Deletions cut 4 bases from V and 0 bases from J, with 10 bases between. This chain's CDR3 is CASSDRPYQETQYF. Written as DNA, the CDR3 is TGCGCCAGCAGCGACAGACCGTACCAAGAGACCCAGTACTTC.

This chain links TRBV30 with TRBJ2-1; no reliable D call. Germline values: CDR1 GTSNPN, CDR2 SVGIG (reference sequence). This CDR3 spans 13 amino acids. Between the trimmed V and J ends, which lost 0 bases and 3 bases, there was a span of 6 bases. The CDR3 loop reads CAWSVKRYNEQFF. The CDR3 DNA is TGTGCCTGGAGTGTTAAACGCTACAATGAGCAGTTCTTC.

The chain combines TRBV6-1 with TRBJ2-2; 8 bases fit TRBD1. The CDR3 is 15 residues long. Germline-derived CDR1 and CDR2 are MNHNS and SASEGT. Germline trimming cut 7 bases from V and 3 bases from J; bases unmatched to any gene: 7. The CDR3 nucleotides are TGTGCCAGCATTCCAGGACAGGGTTACACCGGGGAGCTGTTTTTT. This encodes CASIPGQGYTGELFF.

DNA of the CDR3: TGTGCCAGTAGTAGGGGGGTTCGGGGTTCTAGCACAGATACGCAGTATTTT. It yields the protein CASSRGVRGSSTDTQYF. The rearrangement uses TRBV19 and TRBJ2-3, with D tentatively TRBD2 (6 bases). V was cut by 4 bases and J by 0 bases, with 17 bases left in between. The CDR3 has 17 amino acids. Germline lookup yields CDR1 LNHDA and CDR2 SQIVND (reference sequence).

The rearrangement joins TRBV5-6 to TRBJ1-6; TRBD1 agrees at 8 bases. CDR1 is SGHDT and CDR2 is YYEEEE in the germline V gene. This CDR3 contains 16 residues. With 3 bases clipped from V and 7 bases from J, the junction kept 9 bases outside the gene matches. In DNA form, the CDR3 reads TGTGCCAGCAGCTGGGGACAGGTCAGAGCGAATTCACCCCTCCACTTT. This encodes CASSWGQVRANSPLHF.

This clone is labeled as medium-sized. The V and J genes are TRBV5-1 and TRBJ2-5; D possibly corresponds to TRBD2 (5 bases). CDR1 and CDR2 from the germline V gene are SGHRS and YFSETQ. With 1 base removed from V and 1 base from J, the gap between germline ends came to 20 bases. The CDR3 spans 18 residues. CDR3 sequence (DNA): TGCGCCAGCAGCTTGACCCCGGATATGTCAGGACTCCAAGAGACCCAGTACTTC. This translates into CASSLTPDMSGLQETQYF.

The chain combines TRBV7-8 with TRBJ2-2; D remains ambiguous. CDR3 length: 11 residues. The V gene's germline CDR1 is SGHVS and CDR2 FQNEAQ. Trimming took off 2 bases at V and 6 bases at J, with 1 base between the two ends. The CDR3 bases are TGTGCCAGCAGCTTACCCGGGGAGCTGTTTTTT. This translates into CASSLPGELFF.

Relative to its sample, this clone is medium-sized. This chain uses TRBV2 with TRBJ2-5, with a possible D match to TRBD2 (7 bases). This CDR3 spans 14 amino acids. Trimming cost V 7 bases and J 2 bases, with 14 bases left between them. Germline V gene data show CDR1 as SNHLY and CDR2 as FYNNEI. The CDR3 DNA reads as TGTGCCAGCAATCGGGGGGCACTACAAGAGACCCAGTACTTC. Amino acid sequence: CASNRGALQETQYF. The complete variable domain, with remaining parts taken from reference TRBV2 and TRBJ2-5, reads EPEVTQTPSHQVTQMGQEVILRCVPISNHLYFYWYRQILGQKVEFLVSFYNNEISEKSEIFDDQFSVERPDGSNFTLKIRSTKLEDSAMYFCASNRGALQETQYFGPGTRLLVL.

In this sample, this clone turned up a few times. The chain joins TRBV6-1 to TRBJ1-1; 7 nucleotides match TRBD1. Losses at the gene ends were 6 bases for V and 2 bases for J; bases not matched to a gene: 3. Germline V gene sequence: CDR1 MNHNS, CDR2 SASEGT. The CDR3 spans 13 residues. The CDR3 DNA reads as TGTGCCAGCAGCCACAGGGGAAACACTGAAGCTTTCTTT. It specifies CASSHRGNTEAFF.

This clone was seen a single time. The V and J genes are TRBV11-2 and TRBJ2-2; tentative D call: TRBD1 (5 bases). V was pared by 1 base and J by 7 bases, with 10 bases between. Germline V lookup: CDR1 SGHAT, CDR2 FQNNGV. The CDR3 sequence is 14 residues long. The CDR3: CASSLVSGIGELFF. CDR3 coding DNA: TGTGCCAGCAGCTTAGTGTCAGGGATCGGGGAGCTGTTTTTT.

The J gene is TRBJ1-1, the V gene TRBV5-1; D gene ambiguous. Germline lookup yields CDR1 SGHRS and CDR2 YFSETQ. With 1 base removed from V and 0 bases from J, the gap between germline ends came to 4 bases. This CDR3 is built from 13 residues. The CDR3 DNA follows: TGCGCCAGCAGCTTGCAGTTGAACACTGAAGCTTTCTTT. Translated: CASSLQLNTEAFF.

For the CDR3, the DNA is TGTGCCAGCCTGACTCGGGCAGGGGGCACTGAAGCTTTCTTT. It is translated as CASLTRAGGTEAFF. This chain joins TRBV2 and TRBJ1-1; 7 nucleotides agree with TRBD1. The CDR3 totals 14 residues. The V segment lost 8 bases and the J segment 4 bases; nucleotides outside the gene matches: 10. Per the germline V gene, CDR1 is SNHLY and CDR2 is FYNNEI.

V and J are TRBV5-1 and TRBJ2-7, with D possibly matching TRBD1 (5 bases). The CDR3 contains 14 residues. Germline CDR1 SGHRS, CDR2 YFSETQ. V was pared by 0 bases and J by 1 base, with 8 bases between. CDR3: CASSLDQGSYEQYF. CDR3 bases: TGCGCCAGCAGCTTGGATCAGGGTTCCTACGAGCAGTACTTC.

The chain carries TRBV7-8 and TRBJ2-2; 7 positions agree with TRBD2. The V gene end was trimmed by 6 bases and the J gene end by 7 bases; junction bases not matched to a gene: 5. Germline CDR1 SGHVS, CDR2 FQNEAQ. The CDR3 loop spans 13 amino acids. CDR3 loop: CASRRERDGELFF. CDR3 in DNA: TGTGCCAGCAGACGGGAGCGGGACGGGGAGCTGTTTTTT.

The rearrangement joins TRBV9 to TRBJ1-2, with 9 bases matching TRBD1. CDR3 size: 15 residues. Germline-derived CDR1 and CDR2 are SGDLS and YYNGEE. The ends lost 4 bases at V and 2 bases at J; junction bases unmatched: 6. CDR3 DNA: TGTGCCAGCAGCCCCCGGACAGGGGTAAACTATGGCTACACCTTC. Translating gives CASSPRTGVNYGYTF.

The CDR3 bases are TGTGCCAGCAGCTTGCCCGGGACAGGGGCGCGCGGCTACACCTTC. It translates to CASSLPGTGARGYTF. The chain has TRBV5-6 and TRBJ1-2; TRBD1 matches at 10 bases. CDR1 and CDR2 (germline): SGHDT, YYEEEE. V lost 1 base, J lost 8 bases, and 8 bases stayed unmatched. This CDR3 has 15 amino acids. Full variable domain (remainder filled in from reference TRBV5-6 and TRBJ1-2): DAGVTQSPTHLIKTRGQQVTLRCSPKSGHDTVSWYQQALGQGPQFIFQYYEEEERQRGNFPDRFSGHQFPNYSSELNVNALLLGDSALYLCASSLPGTGARGYTFGSGTRLTVV.

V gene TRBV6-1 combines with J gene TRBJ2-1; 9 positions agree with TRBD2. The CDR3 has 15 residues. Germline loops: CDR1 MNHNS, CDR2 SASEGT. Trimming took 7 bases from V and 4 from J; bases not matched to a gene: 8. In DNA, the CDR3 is TGTGCCAGCATGTCCCTAGCGGGAATATACAATGAGCAGTTCTTC. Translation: CASMSLAGIYNEQFF.

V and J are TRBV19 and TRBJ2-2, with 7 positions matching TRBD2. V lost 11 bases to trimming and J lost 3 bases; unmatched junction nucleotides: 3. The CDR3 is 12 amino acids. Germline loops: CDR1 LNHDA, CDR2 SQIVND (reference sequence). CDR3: CAGLADTGELFF. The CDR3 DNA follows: TGTGCCGGGCTAGCGGACACCGGGGAGCTGTTTTTT. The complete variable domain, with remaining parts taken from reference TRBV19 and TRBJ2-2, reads DGGITQSPKYLFRKEGQNVTLSCEQNLNHDAMYWYRQDPGQGLRLIYYSQIVNDFQKGDIAEGYSVSREKKESFPLTVTSAQKNPTAFYLCAGLADTGELFFGEGSRLTVL.

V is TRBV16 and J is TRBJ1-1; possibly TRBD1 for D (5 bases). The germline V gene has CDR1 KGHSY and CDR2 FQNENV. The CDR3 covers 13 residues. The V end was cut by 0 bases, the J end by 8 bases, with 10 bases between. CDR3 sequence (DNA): TGTGCCAGCAGCCAATCGGGGACCGTAGAAGCTTTCTTT. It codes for CASSQSGTVEAFF.